The rows below give T cell receptor beta chains drawn from one sample of a study of blood T cell repertoires in COVID-19. Data came from immunoSEQ multiplex PCR; TCRdb stores just in-frame clones and leaves some out. The sample lists under 200,000 clones, 70% to 85% occurring once. The specimen was peripheral blood. The receptors shown here come from a woman younger than 45 with acute or convalescent COVID-19. Each CDR3 is given with its conserved first and last residue. A D gene is named only where the DNA matches it firmly. Clone size is shown for a subset of rows, as once, few, many or a class of expanded clone.

TRBV29-1	TRBJ1-2	NA	TRBD1	TGCAGCGTTGAAGATCTACAGGGGGTTTATGGCTACACCTTC	CSVEDLQGVYGYTF
TRBV6-5	TRBJ1-6	once	TRBD1	TGTGCCAGCTATCTAGGGACAGGGTGGTCACCCCTCCACTTT	CASYLGTGWSPLHF
TRBV19	TRBJ2-7	few	TRBD1	TGTGCCAGTAGTCTAGGACACGGGACAGGGTTTTCCTACGAGCAGTACTTC	CASSLGHGTGFSYEQYF
TRBV19	TRBJ2-7	few	TRBD1	TGTGCCAGTAGTATAACATCCGGGACAGGGACGACCTACGAGCAGTACTTC	CASSITSGTGTTYEQYF
TRBV9	TRBJ2-5	NA	TRBD2	TGTGCCAGCAGCGTAGAAGCGGGGGGCCTCCCAAGGTCGACCCAGTACTTC	CASSVEAGGLPRSTQYF
TRBV9	TRBJ1-2	NA	NA	TGTGCCAGCAGCGTAGATGTCCGCGGGGGAGGCTACACCTTC	CASSVDVRGGGYTF
TRBV6-2/TRBV6-3	TRBJ1-1	NA	NA	TGTGCCAGCAGTTACCGGGGGGAGGGCACTGAAGCTTTCTTT	CASSYRGEGTEAFF
TRBV20-1	TRBJ2-5	NA	NA	TGCAGTGCTAGTTTCGGACAGAGCAATTTGCCCCAGTACTTC	CSASFGQSNLPQYF
TRBV13	TRBJ2-7	NA	TRBD2	TGTGCCAGCAGCTTAGGGGCTAGCGGGGGGCCCGAGCAGTACTTC	CASSLGASGGPEQYF
TRBV5-1	TRBJ2-1	NA	NA	TGCGCCAGCAGCTTGGCCGACTCCCGGCCCTACAATGAGCAGTTCTTC	CASSLADSRPYNEQFF
TRBV5-4	TRBJ2-3	NA	NA	TGTGCCAGCAGCTTGGCCGGCGGAACAGATACGCAGTATTTT	CASSLAGGTDTQYF
TRBV5-1	TRBJ2-5	NA	TRBD2	TGCGCCAGCAGCTTGGATACACCACCGACTAGCCTCAAGGAGACCCAGTACTTC	CASSLDTPPTSLKETQYF
TRBV5-4	TRBJ1-1	few	NA	TGTGCCAGCAGCTCCCTCGGGGGGGGTTCATTCACTGAAGCTTTCTTT	CASSSLGGGSFTEAFF
TRBV5-8	TRBJ1-1	NA	TRBD1	TGTGCCAGCAGCCCCGGTAGAAGGGGGCGAGCGAGGGGTGAAGCTTTCTTT	CASSPGRRGRARGEAFF
TRBV29-1	TRBJ2-3	NA	TRBD2	TGCAGCGGGGGGACTAGCGGGAGGGCAGATACGCAGTATTTT	CSGGTSGRADTQYF
TRBV2	TRBJ1-3	NA	NA	TGTGCCAGCAGTGAATGGGGCCCTGGAAACACCATATATTTT	CASSEWGPGNTIYF
TRBV3-1/TRBV3-2	TRBJ2-6	NA	NA	TGTGCCAGCAGCCCCTTTCCTGGGGCCAACGTCCTGACTTTC	CASSPFPGANVLTF
TRBV5-4	TRBJ2-2	NA	TRBD1	TGTGCCAGCAGCTGCAGCAACTACACGAACAGGGGGCGCGGCGGCGGGGAGCTGTTTTTT	CASSCSNYTNRGRGGGELFF
TRBV19	TRBJ1-2	once	TRBD1	TGTGCCAGTCGGCCGGGACAGTACCCTAACTATGGCTACACCTTC	CASRPGQYPNYGYTF
TRBV6-4	TRBJ2-3	NA	NA	TGTGCCAGCAGTGACCATAGCACAGATACGCAGTATTTT	CASSDHSTDTQYF
TRBV27	TRBJ2-7	NA	TRBD1	TGTGCCAGCACCTCTCCCCAGGGACAGGGTCGGTACGAGCAGTACTTC	CASTSPQGQGRYEQYF
TRBV5-6	TRBJ1-1	NA	NA	TGTGCCAGCAGCTTGGCGGGTTGGACTGAAGCTTTCTTT	CASSLAGWTEAFF
TRBV6-5	TRBJ2-3	NA	NA	TGTGCCAGCGCCCAGACAGGTCCGGGGACAGATACGCAGTATTTT	CASAQTGPGTDTQYF
TRBV30	TRBJ1-6	NA	TRBD1	TGTGCCTGGACCGACAGGGGTAATTCACCCCTCCACTTT	CAWTDRGNSPLHF
TRBV6-5	TRBJ1-3	NA	NA	TGTGCCAGCAGTTACTCGCCTGAGGGTAACACCATATATTTT	CASSYSPEGNTIYF
TRBV6-5	TRBJ1-2	NA	NA	TGTGCCAGCAGTTCCCCACAAACAGGGACTAACTATGGCTACACCTTC	CASSSPQTGTNYGYTF
TRBV28	TRBJ1-2	few	NA	TGTGCCAGCAGTTTCACCCAAAGCAGGGGAGATGGCTACACCTTC	CASSFTQSRGDGYTF
TRBV7-2	TRBJ2-5	few	NA	TGTGCCAGCAGCTTGTACAGACAAGAGACCCAGTACTTC	CASSLYRQETQYF
TRBV28	TRBJ1-6	NA	NA	TGTGCCAGCAGTCAAAGACAGGAGAGCTCCTATAATTCACCCCTCCACTTT	CASSQRQESSYNSPLHF
TRBV27	TRBJ1-6	few	TRBD1	TGTGCCAGCAGTTTATTTTTGGGACAGGGGTCTTCACCCCTCCACTTT	CASSLFLGQGSSPLHF
TRBV28	TRBJ1-2	NA	NA	TGTGCCAGCAGTTTGCCCGAATACGGTGGCTACACCTTC	CASSLPEYGGYTF
TRBV29-1	TRBJ1-2	few	NA	TGCAGCGTTGAACAGGGCACGACGTTTCACACCTTC	CSVEQGTTFHTF
TRBV27	TRBJ1-5	NA	TRBD1	TGTGCCAGCAGTCCGGGACAGGGGAATCAGCCCCAGCATTTT	CASSPGQGNQPQHF
TRBV19	TRBJ1-1	NA	NA	TGTGCCAGTACCTTGGGAGGGGCTCAGTGGAACACTGAAGCTTTCTTT	CASTLGGAQWNTEAFF
TRBV5-6	TRBJ1-2	few	TRBD1	TGTGCCAGCAGCCCCCTAGGACAGGGCGAGGGTGGCTACACCTTC	CASSPLGQGEGGYTF
TRBV10-3	TRBJ1-1	few	NA	TGTGCCATCAGTGAGTCGACCGCTTTGGGGCCGAACACTGAAGCTTTCTTT	CAISESTALGPNTEAFF
TRBV28	TRBJ1-6	NA	NA	TGTGCCAGCAGTTTTCTACAGAATTCACCCCTCCACTTT	CASSFLQNSPLHF
TRBV7-2	TRBJ2-7	NA	NA	TGTGCCAGCAGCTTATCCAGGGTCGCTAACGAGCAGTACTTC	CASSLSRVANEQYF
TRBV5-1	TRBJ2-3	once	NA	TGCGCCAGCAGCTTGGCCCTCGGGAGCACAGATACGCAGTATTTT	CASSLALGSTDTQYF
TRBV5-1	TRBJ1-1	NA	TRBD1	TGCGCCAGCGGAGGGACAGGACTGAACACTGAAGCTTTCTTT	CASGGTGLNTEAFF
TRBV19	TRBJ2-2	NA	TRBD1	TGTGCCAGTAGTATGAGGGGGCCGGGTGCCGGGGAGCTGTTTTTT	CASSMRGPGAGELFF
TRBV7-6	TRBJ1-3	NA	TRBD1	TGTGCCAGCAGCCTGGGGACAGCTGGAAACACCATATATTTT	CASSLGTAGNTIYF
TRBV5-4	TRBJ1-1	NA	NA	TGTGCCAGCAGTTTGGACAGTAACACTGAAGCTTTCTTT	CASSLDSNTEAFF
TRBV4-2	TRBJ1-3	NA	NA	TGTGCCAGCAGCCAATCCGCCGGCTCTGGAAACACCATATATTTT	CASSQSAGSGNTIYF
TRBV15	TRBJ2-2	NA	NA	TGTGCCACCAGGGGCCAGGGAATGAACACCGGGGAGCTGTTTTTT	CATRGQGMNTGELFF